These 15 T cell receptor beta chains were all obtained from the same sample, sequenced in a study of shared clonotypes between healthy human individuals. The assay was immunoSEQ multiplex PCR, and TCRdb's table has in-frame clones only and misses some. The data hold roughly 2.1 million clones, with 85% to 95% observed a single time. Positively selected for CCR7, the CD45RO-negative cells used as naive CD8 cells excluded terminally differentiated effector memory CD45RA+ cells. The sample comprised naive CD8+ T cells from PBMCs. These receptors came from a man aged 18-30 years in good health. Some clones in this sample may be carry-over from other donors' samples.

The chain has TRBV25-1 and TRBJ2-3, with 11 bases aligning to TRBD2. Trimming removed 2 bases from V and 8 bases from J; junction bases left unmatched: 12. The CDR3 length is 17 residues. Germline V CDR1 and CDR2: MGHDK, SYGVNS. The CDR3 region has the DNA TGTGCCAGCAGTGAAAGCAAACTAGCGGGAGAAGGGCGTACGCAGTATTTT. Translation: CASSESKLAGEGRTQYF.

Regarding this clone: The same CDR3 is also encoded by other DNA sequences in this sample. The chain uses TRBV5-1 and TRBJ2-1, with D unresolved. The CDR3 is 12 residues long. Germline V gives CDR1 SGHRS, CDR2 YFSETQ. V was pared by 0 bases and J by 8 bases, with 6 bases between. CDR3 DNA: TGCGCCAGCAGCTTGGCTAGGGATGAGCAGTTCTTC. Residues: CASSLARDEQFF. The full variable domain, its missing parts supplied by reference TRBV5-1 and TRBJ2-1, is KAGVTQTPRYLIKTRGQQVTLSCSPISGHRSVSWYQQTPGQGLQFLFEYFSETQRNKGNFPGRFSGRQFSNSRSEMNVSTLELGDSALYLCASSLARDEQFFGPGTRLTVL.

The chain combines TRBV7-6 with TRBJ1-5; the match to TRBD1 covers 9 bases. This CDR3 contains 15 residues. Germline V gene data show CDR1 as SGHVS and CDR2 as FNYEAQ. After removal of 5 bases from V and 2 bases from J, the junction contained 4 bases not matched to a gene. CDR3 DNA sequence: TGTGCCAGCAGCGCCCGACAGGGGGGCAATCAGCCCCAGCATTTT. Its protein is CASSARQGGNQPQHF. The entire variable domain, with the rest obtained from reference TRBV7-6 and TRBJ1-5, is as follows: GAGVSQSPRYKVTKRGQDVALRCDPISGHVSLYWYRQALGQGPEFLTYFNYEAQQDKSGLPNDRFSAERPEGSISTLTIQRTEQRDSAMYRCASSARQGGNQPQHFGDGTRLSIL.

The chain combines TRBV25-1 with TRBJ1-1; no firm D call. CDR1 is MGHDK and CDR2 is SYGVNS in the germline V gene. The CDR3 extends over 12 amino acids. V lost 5 bases, J lost 8 bases, and 12 bases lay in between. The DNA for the CDR3 is TGTGCCAGCAGTCGAGAAGGCTCAGAAGCTTTCTTT. Its protein is CASSREGSEAFF.

This clone occurred once. The chain has TRBV7-9 and TRBJ2-2; a weak D match, TRBD2 (7 bases). Germline V gene data show CDR1 as SEHNR and CDR2 as FQNEAQ (reference sequence). Trimming pared 6 bases from V and 4 bases from J, leaving 15 bases between. This CDR3 has 15 residues. CDR3 in DNA: TGTGCCAGCAGAGAGGGGGGGACCAGCACCGGGGAGCTGTTTTTT. It encodes CASREGGTSTGELFF.

This clone was detected only once. V usage is TRBV9 and J usage is TRBJ1-2, with 9 bases identical to TRBD1. The V and J ends lost 4 bases and 4 bases, in that order; junction bases with no gene match: 11. Germline CDR1 and CDR2: SGDLS and YYNGEE. This CDR3 is 16 amino acids long. CDR3 DNA: TGTGCCAGCAGCTCCAGTTCCCGGGACAGGGCCTATGGCTACACCTTC. Protein product: CASSSSSRDRAYGYTF.

The chain uses TRBV2 and TRBJ1-2; 10 positions match TRBD1. CDR1 is SNHLY, CDR2 FYNNEI, per germline. V lost 2 bases, J lost 8 bases, and 11 bases stayed unmatched. The CDR3 has 16 amino acids. Here the CDR3 DNA reads TGTGCCAGCAGTGAATGGGACAGGGGACACGCCTGGGGCTACACCTTC. This codes for CASSEWDRGHAWGYTF.

This clone was picked up a small number of times. The chain combines TRBV5-6 with TRBJ1-6; maybe TRBD1 (5 bases). The CDR3 has 12 amino acids. V lost 3 bases, J lost 13 bases, and 11 bases lay in between. Germline V gene sequence: CDR1 SGHDT, CDR2 YYEEEE. CDR3 sequence: CASSYPDSPLHF. In DNA form, the CDR3 reads TGTGCCAGCAGCTACCCCGACAGTCCCCTCCACTTT.

The V call is TRBV27, the J call TRBJ2-1; TRBD2 matches at 7 bases. Trimming removed 8 bases from V and 0 bases from J; junction bases left unmatched: 4. Germline CDR1 and CDR2: MNHEY and SMNVEV (reference sequence). The CDR3 is 14 residues long. The CDR3 here is CASGPSGSYNEQFF. The CDR3 region has the DNA TGTGCCAGCGGTCCTAGCGGCTCCTACAATGAGCAGTTCTTC.

To note about this clone: The sample has other DNA sequences that encode this CDR3 too. CDR3 sequence: CASSQGGTGELFF. CDR3 nucleotide sequence: TGTGCCAGCAGCCAAGGTGGAACCGGGGAGCTGTTTTTT. The chain is built from TRBV14 and TRBJ2-2; D is ambiguous. Per germline, CDR1 SGHDN and CDR2 FVKESK. The CDR3 spans 13 residues. The V gene lost 1 base and the J gene lost 5 bases, with 5 bases spanning the gap.

CDR3 bases: TGTGCCAGCAGCGTAGGGGTAAAAGAGACCCAGTACTTC. Encoded protein: CASSVGVKETQYF. The chain joins TRBV9 to TRBJ2-5; D gene uncertain. There are 13 residues in the CDR3. The V gene's germline CDR1 is SGDLS and CDR2 YYNGEE. The V end lost 0 bases, the J end lost 3 bases, and 6 bases lay between the germline ends.

The J gene is TRBJ2-7, the V gene TRBV10-2, with 11 nucleotides matching TRBD1. Trimming removed 8 bases from V and 5 bases from J; junction bases left unmatched: 2. Germline lookup yields CDR1 WSHSY and CDR2 SAAADI. The CDR3 is 12 residues long. The CDR3 region has the DNA TGCGCCAGCTGGGACAGGGGGGACGAGCAGTACTTC. Translating it yields CASWDRGDEQYF.

V usage is TRBV7-9 and J usage is TRBJ1-3; D call uncertain. The CDR3 totals 15 residues. V was cut by 5 bases and J by 0 bases, with 11 bases left in between. Germline lookup yields CDR1 SEHNR and CDR2 FQNEAQ (reference sequence). CDR3 protein: CASSRRSPSGNTIYF. In nucleotides, the CDR3 is TGTGCCAGCAGCCGCAGGAGTCCCTCTGGAAACACCATATATTTT.

The chain combines TRBV11-1 with TRBJ2-6, with TRBD1 matching 9 bases. This CDR3 is built from 16 residues. V trimming: 1 base; J trimming: 4 bases; junction bases outside the gene matches: 2. Germline assignment: CDR1 SGHAT and CDR2 FQDESV (reference sequence). CDR3 nucleotide sequence: TGTGCCAGCAGCTTAGACAGGGGGCTCGGGGCCAACGTCCTGACTTTC. This encodes CASSLDRGLGANVLTF. The complete variable domain, with remaining parts taken from reference TRBV11-1 and TRBJ2-6, reads EAEVAQSPRYKITEKSQAVAFWCDPISGHATLYWYRQILGQGPELLVQFQDESVVDDSQLPKDRFSAERLKGVDSTLKIQPAELGDSAMYLCASSLDRGLGANVLTFGAGSRLTVL.

V gene TRBV28 combines with J gene TRBJ2-7; 7 bases map to TRBD2. With V trimmed by 9 bases and J by 5 bases, 19 bases remained unmatched. CDR1 and CDR2 (germline): MDHEN, SYDVKM. The CDR3 contains 16 residues. CDR3 protein: CARARQRAGVGDEQYF. CDR3 bases: TGTGCCAGAGCCCGTCAGAGGGCGGGAGTAGGGGACGAGCAGTACTTC.